One sample yielded the 14 T cell receptor beta chains listed below, sequenced in a study of blood T cell repertoires in COVID-19. Clones were sequenced by immunoSEQ multiplex PCR, and TCRdb holds only the in-frame ones, with some missing. This table has approximately 210,000 clones, 87% appearing once. The sequencing input was PBMCs or T cells enriched from blood (not recorded which). All receptors derive from a woman aged 30 to 39 who had recovered from COVID-19.

In regard to this clone: At one boundary the junction diverges from the germline segment, which might be a read error. This sequence joins TRBV30 and TRBJ1-3; no firm D call. This CDR3 is built from 13 residues. The germline V gene encodes CDR1 GTSNPN and CDR2 SVGIG (reference sequence). The DNA of the CDR3 is TGTGCCTGGAGTTATGGAGCTGGGAACACCATATATTTT. Encoded protein: CAWSYGAGNTIYF. Looking up the rest from reference TRBV30 and TRBJ1-3 gives the full variable domain: SQTIHQWPATLVQPVGSPLSLECTVEGTSNPNLYWYRQAAGRGLQLLFYSVGIGQISSEVPQNLSASRPQDRQFILSSKKLLLSDSGFYLCAWSYGAGNTIYFGEGSWLTVV.

This rearrangement joins TRBV4-1 to TRBJ2-2; 7 bases align to TRBD1. CDR3 size: 16 residues. The ends lost 4 bases at V and 8 bases at J; junction bases unmatched: 13. Germline V CDR1 and CDR2: MGHRA, YSYEKL. CDR3 residues: CASSREGAAIPGELFF. The CDR3 nucleotides are TGCGCCAGCAGCCGAGAGGGGGCCGCCATACCGGGGGAGCTGTTTTTT.

The J gene is TRBJ2-6, the V gene TRBV5-1; 11 positions agree with TRBD1. Germline V lookup: CDR1 SGHRS, CDR2 YFSETQ. The CDR3 runs 18 residues. V dropped 4 bases and J dropped 0; count of bases not matched to a gene: 6. This CDR3 reads CASSLRDRGASGANVLTF. CDR3 DNA sequence: TGCGCCAGCAGCCTAAGGGACAGGGGGGCCTCTGGGGCCAACGTCCTGACTTTC.

CDR3 nucleotides: TGTGCCAGCAGCCACCTGGGGGAGGAGGACTATGGCTACACCTTC. This gives the protein CASSHLGEEDYGYTF. This chain joins TRBV14 and TRBJ1-2; TRBD1 might be the D (5 bases). This CDR3 is 15 amino acids long. Deletions cut 3 bases from V and 3 bases from J, with 14 bases between. CDR1 SGHDN and CDR2 FVKESK come from the germline V gene.

This chain connects TRBV6-5 to TRBJ1-5, with D possibly TRBD1 on 6 matching bases. Trimming removed 6 bases at V and 2 bases at J, with 11 bases between. Looked up from germline, CDR1 is MNHEY and CDR2 is SVGAGI. This CDR3 comprises 14 residues. The CDR3 DNA reads as TGTGCCAGCAGCGTACAGGGTGGCAATCAGCCCCAGCATTTT. Its protein is CASSVQGGNQPQHF.

The rearrangement links TRBV29-1 to TRBJ2-7; D may be TRBD2 (7 bases). Trimming left V 6 bases short and J 6 bases short, with 12 bases between. Germline assignment: CDR1 SQVTM and CDR2 ANQGSEA. The CDR3 loop spans 11 amino acids. CDR3 DNA sequence: TGCAGCGTGCACAGGGAGGGCGAGCAGTACTTC. Encoded protein: CSVHREGEQYF.

The chain uses TRBV2 and TRBJ1-2; 7 bases map to TRBD1. Unmatched junction bases numbered 4, after V lost 5 bases and J lost 1 base. Per germline, CDR1 SNHLY and CDR2 FYNNEI. The CDR3 consists of 14 residues. This CDR3 is CASSKTGVNYGYTF. DNA for the CDR3: TGTGCCAGCAGTAAAACAGGGGTTAACTATGGCTACACCTTC.

The chain uses TRBV30 and TRBJ1-1, with 8 bases lining up with TRBD1. V trimming: 1 base; J trimming: 4 bases; junction bases outside the gene matches: 8. This CDR3 is 15 amino acids long. Germline V gene sequence: CDR1 GTSNPN, CDR2 SVGIG (reference sequence). In nucleotides, the CDR3 is TGTGCCTGGAGTGGGACGACAGGGGTGAGCACTGAAGCTTTCTTT. Protein: CAWSGTTGVSTEAFF. Supplemented by reference TRBV30 and TRBJ1-1, the full variable domain reads SQTIHQWPATLVQPVGSPLSLECTVEGTSNPNLYWYRQAAGRGLQLLFYSVGIGQISSEVPQNLSASRPQDRQFILSSKKLLLSDSGFYLCAWSGTTGVSTEAFFGQGTRLTVV.

The chain recombines TRBV19 with TRBJ1-3; D ambiguous. V was cut by 8 bases and J by 0 bases, with 5 bases left in between. Germline CDR1 is LNHDA and CDR2 is SQIVND (reference sequence). CDR3 size: 12 residues. The CDR3: CASSYSGNTIYF. The DNA of the CDR3 is TGTGCCAGTTCGTACTCTGGAAACACCATATATTTT.

The V call is TRBV5-1, the J call TRBJ2-2; 7 bases are shared with TRBD1. The germline V gene has CDR1 SGHRS and CDR2 YFSETQ. The CDR3 runs to 15 residues. V was clipped by 4 bases and J by 2 bases; unmatched bases: 5. The CDR3 reads CASSRDRSNTGELFF. The DNA of the CDR3 is TGCGCCAGCAGCCGGGACAGAAGTAACACCGGGGAGCTGTTTTTT.

The rearrangement joins TRBV7-9 to TRBJ1-1; D is unresolved. Trimming cost V 5 bases and J 11 bases, with 12 bases left between them. CDR1 is SEHNR, CDR2 FQNEAQ, per germline (reference sequence). This CDR3 spans 11 amino acids. CDR3 nucleotides: TGTGCCAGCAGCCCCGAAGTGAGTGCTTTCTTT. Its translation is CASSPEVSAFF.

This clone was detected only once. The rearrangement joins TRBV7-2 to TRBJ2-1; possible D gene TRBD1, 6 bases. CDR1 and CDR2 from the germline V gene are SGHTA and FQGNSA. This CDR3 is built from 16 residues. The ends were cut back, 5 bases at V and 3 bases at J, with 17 bases in the middle. CDR3 in amino acids: CASSQQGTAGYNEQFF. The CDR3 nucleotides are TGTGCCAGCAGCCAACAGGGAACGGCAGGCTACAATGAGCAGTTCTTC.

This clone came up once. The rearrangement uses TRBV27 and TRBJ2-1; no reliable D call. This CDR3 has 12 residues. The ends were cut back, 4 bases at V and 4 bases at J, with 5 bases in the middle. Germline loops: CDR1 MNHEY, CDR2 SMNVEV (reference sequence). CDR3 loop: CASSSTYNEQFF. As DNA, the CDR3 is TGTGCCAGCAGTTCAACATACAATGAGCAGTTCTTC.

This sequence joins TRBV6-5 and TRBJ2-7; D possibly corresponds to TRBD1 (5 bases). The V gene lost 0 bases and the J gene lost 2 bases, with 8 bases spanning the gap. The germline V gene has CDR1 MNHEY and CDR2 SVGAGI. CDR3 length: 14 amino acids. CDR3 region: CASSYSDTAYEQYF. CDR3 nucleotides: TGTGCCAGCAGTTACTCGGACACCGCCTACGAGCAGTACTTC.